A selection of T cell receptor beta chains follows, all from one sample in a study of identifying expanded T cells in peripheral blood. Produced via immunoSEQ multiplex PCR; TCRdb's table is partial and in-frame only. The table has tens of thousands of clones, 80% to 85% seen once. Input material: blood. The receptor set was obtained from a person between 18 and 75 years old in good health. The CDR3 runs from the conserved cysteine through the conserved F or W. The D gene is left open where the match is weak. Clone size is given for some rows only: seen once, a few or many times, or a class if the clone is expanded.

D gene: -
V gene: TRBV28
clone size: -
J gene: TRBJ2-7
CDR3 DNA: TGTGCCAGCAGTCCACACAGGGAGCCTTACGAGCAGTACTTC
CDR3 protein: CASSPHREPYEQYF

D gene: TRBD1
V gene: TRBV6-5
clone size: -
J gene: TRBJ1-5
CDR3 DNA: TGTGCCAGCAGTTTCGGACAGGGAGGCAATCAGCCCCAGCATTTT
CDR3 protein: CASSFGQGGNQPQHF

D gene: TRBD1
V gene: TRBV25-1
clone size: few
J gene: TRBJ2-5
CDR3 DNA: TGTGCCAGCAGTGAGAGGACAGGGGGCGTACTAAGGGAGACCCAGTACTTC
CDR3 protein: CASSERTGGVLRETQYF

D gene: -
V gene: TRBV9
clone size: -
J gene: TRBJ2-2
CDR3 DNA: TGTGCCAGCAGCAGCGTGGCAGGGAGTCCCGGGGAGCTGTTTTTT
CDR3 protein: CASSSVAGSPGELFF

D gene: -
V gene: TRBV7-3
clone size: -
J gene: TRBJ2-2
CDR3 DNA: TGTGCCAGCAGCTTTAACACCGGGGAGCTGTTTTTT
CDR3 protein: CASSFNTGELFF

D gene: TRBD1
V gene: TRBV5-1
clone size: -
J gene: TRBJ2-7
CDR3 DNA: TGCGCCAGCAGCTCAACCGGGACAGGGGCTTACGAGCAGTACTTC
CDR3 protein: CASSSTGTGAYEQYF

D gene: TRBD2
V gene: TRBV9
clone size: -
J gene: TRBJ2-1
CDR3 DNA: TGTGCCAGCAGCGTAACTAGCGGTGAGCAGTTCTTC
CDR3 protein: CASSVTSGEQFF

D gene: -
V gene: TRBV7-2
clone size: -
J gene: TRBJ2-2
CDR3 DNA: TGTGCCAGCAGCTTAGCCAGGGGGGGAACCGGGGAGCTGTTTTTT
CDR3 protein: CASSLARGGTGELFF

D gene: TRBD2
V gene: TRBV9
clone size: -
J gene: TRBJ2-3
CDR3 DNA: TGTGCCAGCAGCCCCCGCGCGGGGGGAGCAGATACGCAGTATTTT
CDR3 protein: CASSPRAGGADTQYF

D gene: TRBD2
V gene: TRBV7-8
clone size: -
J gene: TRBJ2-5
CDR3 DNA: TGTGCCAGCACCTTAGCGGGAGGGGAGGAGACCCAGTACTTC
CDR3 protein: CASTLAGGEETQYF

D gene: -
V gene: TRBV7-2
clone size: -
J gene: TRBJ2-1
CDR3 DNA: TGTGCCAGCAGCATCGGTCTTTACAATGAGCAGTTCTTC
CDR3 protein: CASSIGLYNEQFF

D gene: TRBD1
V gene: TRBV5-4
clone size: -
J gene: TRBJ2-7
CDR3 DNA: TGTGCCAGCGCCTGGGACAGGGGCCTTTCCTACGAGCAGTACTTC
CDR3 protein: CASAWDRGLSYEQYF

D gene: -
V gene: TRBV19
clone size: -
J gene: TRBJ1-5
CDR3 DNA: TGTGCCAGTAGTCCCCGGGACCTTATTAGCAATCAGCCCCAGCATTTT
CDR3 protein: CASSPRDLISNQPQHF

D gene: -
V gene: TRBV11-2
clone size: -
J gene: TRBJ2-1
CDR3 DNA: TGTGCCAGCGGTTCCGCCAGGGTCGCGGAGCAGTTCTTC
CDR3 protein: CASGSARVAEQFF

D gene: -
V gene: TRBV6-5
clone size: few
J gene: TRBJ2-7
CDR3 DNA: TGTGCCAGCAGTTACTCCCCGGCGGGCGAGCAGTACTTC
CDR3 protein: CASSYSPAGEQYF

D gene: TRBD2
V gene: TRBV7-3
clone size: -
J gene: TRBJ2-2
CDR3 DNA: TGTGCCAGCAGCTTAACCCCGGGAGGGTACACCGGGGAGCTGTTTTTT
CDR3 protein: CASSLTPGGYTGELFF

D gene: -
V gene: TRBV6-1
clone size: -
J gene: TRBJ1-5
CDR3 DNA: TGTGCCAGCAGGACATTCAATCAGCCCCAGCATTTT
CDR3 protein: CASRTFNQPQHF

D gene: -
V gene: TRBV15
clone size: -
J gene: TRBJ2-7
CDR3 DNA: TGTGCCACCAGCGAAGGGGGACACGAGCAGTACTTC
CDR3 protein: CATSEGGHEQYF

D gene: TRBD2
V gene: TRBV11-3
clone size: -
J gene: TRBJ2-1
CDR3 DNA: TGTGCCAGCAGCTTAGGCGAGGGACTAGCGCTCAACAATGAGCAGTTCTTC
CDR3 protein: CASSLGEGLALNNEQFF

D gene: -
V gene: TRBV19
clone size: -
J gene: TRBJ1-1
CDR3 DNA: TGTGCCAGCACGCTAGACCCCCGCACAGGGCGCTATGGAGGGGAGAACACTGAAGCTTTCTTT
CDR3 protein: CASTLDPRTGRYGGENTEAFF

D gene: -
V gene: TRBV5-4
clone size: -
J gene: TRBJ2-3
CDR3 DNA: TGTGCCAGCAGCTTACAAGGAGGGCGTGGAGATACGCAGTATTTT
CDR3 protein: CASSLQGGRGDTQYF

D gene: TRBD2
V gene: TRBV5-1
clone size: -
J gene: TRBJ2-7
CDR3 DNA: TGCGCCAGCAGCCCAGGACTAGCGGAGGCCCCCTACGAGCAGTACTTC
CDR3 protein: CASSPGLAEAPYEQYF

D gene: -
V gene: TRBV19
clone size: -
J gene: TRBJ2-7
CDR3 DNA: TGTGCCAGTAGTATTGCGGCGGGGAACTCCTACGAGCAGTACTTC
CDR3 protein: CASSIAAGNSYEQYF

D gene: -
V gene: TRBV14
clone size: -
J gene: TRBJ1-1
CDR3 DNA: TGTGCCAGCAGCCAAGAATTTCTGGGGCCGGGGACTGAAGCTTTCTTT
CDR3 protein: CASSQEFLGPGTEAFF

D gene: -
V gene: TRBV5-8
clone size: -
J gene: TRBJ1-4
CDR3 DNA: TGTGCCAGCAGCCCATATTACAGGGCTCCGGGGAATGAAAAACTGTTTTTT
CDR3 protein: CASSPYYRAPGNEKLFF

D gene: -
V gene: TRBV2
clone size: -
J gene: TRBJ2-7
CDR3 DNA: TGTGCCAGCAGTGCGTTTGACGGGAGCTCCTACGAGCAGTACTTC
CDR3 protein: CASSAFDGSSYEQYF

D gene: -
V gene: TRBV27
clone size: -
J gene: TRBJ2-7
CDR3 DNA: TGTGCCAGCAGTATCTCCAAACCGGGACTGAACTACGAGCAGTACTTC
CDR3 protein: CASSISKPGLNYEQYF

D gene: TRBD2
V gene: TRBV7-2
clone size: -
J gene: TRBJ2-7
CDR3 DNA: TGTGCCAGCAGCTTAACTAGCGGGATGGTTTACGAGCAGTACTTC
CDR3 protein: CASSLTSGMVYEQYF

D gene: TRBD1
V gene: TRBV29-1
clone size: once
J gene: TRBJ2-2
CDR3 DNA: TGCAGCGCTCAAAGGGACAGGGTTTCGACCGGGGAGCTGTTTTTT
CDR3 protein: CSAQRDRVSTGELFF

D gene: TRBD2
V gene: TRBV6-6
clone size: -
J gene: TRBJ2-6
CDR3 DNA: TGTGCCGCGGGGAGGGGCCGGGGCTCTGGGGCCAACGTCCTGACTTTC
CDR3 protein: CAAGRGRGSGANVLTF

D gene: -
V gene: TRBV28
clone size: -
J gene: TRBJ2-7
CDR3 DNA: TGTGCCAGCAGTATATCCTACTACGAGCAGTACTTC
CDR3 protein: CASSISYYEQYF

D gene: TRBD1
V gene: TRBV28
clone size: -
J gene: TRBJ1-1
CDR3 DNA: TGTGCCAGCAGTCGAGACAGGACAGGGGGCACTGAAGCTTTCTTT
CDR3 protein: CASSRDRTGGTEAFF

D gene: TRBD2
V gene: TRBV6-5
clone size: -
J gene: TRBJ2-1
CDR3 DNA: TGTGCCAGCAGTTTGACTAGCGGGATTACTCACAATGAGCAGTTCTTC
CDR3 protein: CASSLTSGITHNEQFF

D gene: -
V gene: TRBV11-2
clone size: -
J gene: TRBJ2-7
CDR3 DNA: TGTGCCAGCAGCCCTTCGGGGACACCCTACGAGCAGTACTTC
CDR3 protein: CASSPSGTPYEQYF

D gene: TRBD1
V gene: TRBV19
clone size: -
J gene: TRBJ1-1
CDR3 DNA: TGTGCCAGTAGTAGGGGGGACAGTATTAACACTGAAGCTTTCTTT
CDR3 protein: CASSRGDSINTEAFF

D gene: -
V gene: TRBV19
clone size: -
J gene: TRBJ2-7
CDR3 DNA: TGTGCCAGTAGTATAGGTGGACGATCCTACGAGCAGTACTTC
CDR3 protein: CASSIGGRSYEQYF

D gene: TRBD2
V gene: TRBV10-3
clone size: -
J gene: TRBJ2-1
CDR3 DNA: TGTGCCATCAGTGGGGTTTATAGCGGGACGTCCTACAATGAGCAGTTCTTC
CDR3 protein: CAISGVYSGTSYNEQFF

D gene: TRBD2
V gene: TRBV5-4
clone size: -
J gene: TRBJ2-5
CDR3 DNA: TGTGCCAGCAGCTTAGGTGTTCAGCGGGAGTTTAGAGAGACCCAGTACTTC
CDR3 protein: CASSLGVQREFRETQYF

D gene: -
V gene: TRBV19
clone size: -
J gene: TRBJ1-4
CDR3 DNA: TGTGCCAGTAGGGACAAGTCTCATGAAAAACTGTTTTTT
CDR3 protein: CASRDKSHEKLFF

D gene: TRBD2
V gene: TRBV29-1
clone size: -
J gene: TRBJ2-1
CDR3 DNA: TGCAGCGTCCTAGCGGGGAACTACAATGAGCAGTTCTTC
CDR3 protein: CSVLAGNYNEQFF

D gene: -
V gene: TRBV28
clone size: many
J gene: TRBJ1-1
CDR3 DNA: TGTGCCAGCAGTTTACCGGGGGAGGGCACTGAAGCTTTCTTT
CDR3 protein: CASSLPGEGTEAFF

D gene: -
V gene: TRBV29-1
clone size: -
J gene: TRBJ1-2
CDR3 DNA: TGCAGCGTTGGGGGGGAATATGGCTACACCTTC
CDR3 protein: CSVGGEYGYTF